This section outlines one TCR beta chain sequence together with its context. This sample was taken from a study of shared clonotypes between healthy human individuals. The wider study: Three plates each covered CD4 naive and memory; CD8 naive two, CD8 memory one.

The data were produced by immunoSEQ multiplex PCR, yet TCRdb's version contains in-frame clones alone and is incomplete. The sample contains 1.4 million or so clones, 98% of which appear only once. Trimming left V 0 bases short and J 2 bases short, with 5 bases between. This CDR3 has 14 residues. The germline V gene encodes CDR1 SGHVS and CDR2 FQNEAQ. The material sequenced was naive CD4+ T cells sorted from blood. The subset: CD45RA+ positively selected. V and J are TRBV7-8 and TRBJ1-5; D possibly corresponds to TRBD1 (5 bases). The TCR was taken from a man aged 25-45 years in good health. The CDR3 protein is CASSLAGGNQPQHF. The CDR3 coding sequence is TGTGCCAGCAGCTTAGCAGGGGGCAATCAGCCCCAGCATTTT.